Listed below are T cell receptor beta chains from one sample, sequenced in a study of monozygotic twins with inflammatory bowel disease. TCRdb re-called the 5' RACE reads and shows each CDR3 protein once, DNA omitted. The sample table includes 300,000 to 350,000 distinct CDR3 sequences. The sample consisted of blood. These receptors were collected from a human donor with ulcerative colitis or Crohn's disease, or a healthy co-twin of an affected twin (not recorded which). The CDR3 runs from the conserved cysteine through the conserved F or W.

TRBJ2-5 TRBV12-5 CASGQGGNSQETQYF
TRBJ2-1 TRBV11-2 CASSPISVVEQFF
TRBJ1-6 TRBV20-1 CSAQAPGQNSPLHF
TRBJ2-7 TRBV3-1 CASSQGPATEQYF
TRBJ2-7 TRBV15 CATSRYRGSVTTYEQYF
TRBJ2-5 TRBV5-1 CASSLLLTPRETQYF
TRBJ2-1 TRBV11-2 CASSSQPGHYNEQFF
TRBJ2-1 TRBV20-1 CSARVGWREGEQFF
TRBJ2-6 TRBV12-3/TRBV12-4 CASSSYLGVYSGANVLTF
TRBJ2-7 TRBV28 CASSPRQGAHEQYF
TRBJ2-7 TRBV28 CASSFSDDRAYEQYF
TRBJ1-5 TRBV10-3 CAISEQGPGNQPQHF
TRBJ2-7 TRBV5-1 CASSVSGRDYEQYF
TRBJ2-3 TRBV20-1 CSAMRGGFSTDTQYF
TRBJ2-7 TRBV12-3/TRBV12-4 CASSFGGGTSGRRAYEQYF
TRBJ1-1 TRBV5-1 CASSLGDGSRPEAFF
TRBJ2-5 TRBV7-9 CASSLAGPLETQYF
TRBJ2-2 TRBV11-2 CASSVKTPRDTYRTDGGELFF
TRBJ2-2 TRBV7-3 CASSATGVTGELFF
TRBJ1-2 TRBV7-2 CASSLDGLLYGYTF
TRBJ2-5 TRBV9 CASSVGGLAGETQYF
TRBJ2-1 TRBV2 CASSDGGTYNEQFF
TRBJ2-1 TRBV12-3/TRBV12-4 CASNELAGNYNEQSF
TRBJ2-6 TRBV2 CASLIGSGANVLTF
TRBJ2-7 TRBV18 CASSPTGNPYEQYF
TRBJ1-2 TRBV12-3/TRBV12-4 CASRQGQAKYLTF
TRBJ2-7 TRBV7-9 CASRDRVTSEQYF
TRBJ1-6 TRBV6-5 CASSYSGGLGSPLHF
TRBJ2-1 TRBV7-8 CASSVDRGAYNEQFF
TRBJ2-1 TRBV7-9 CASSLSDNEQFF
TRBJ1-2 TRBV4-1 CASSQNRGNYGYTF
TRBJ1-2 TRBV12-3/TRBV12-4 CASSLLGGGRRITF
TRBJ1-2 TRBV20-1 CSARDTTNYGYTF
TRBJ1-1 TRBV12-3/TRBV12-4 CASSARDREAFF
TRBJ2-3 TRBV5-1 CASSTAGGRDTQYF
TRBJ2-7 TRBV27 CASSLSLGAYEQYF
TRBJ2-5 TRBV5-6 CASSQIDRGVQTQYF
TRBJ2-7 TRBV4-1 CASSRTSGSYGEQYF
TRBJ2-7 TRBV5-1 CAISPGDEQYF
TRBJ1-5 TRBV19 CASKSTVTNQPQHF
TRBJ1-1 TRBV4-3 CASSQEIANTEAFF
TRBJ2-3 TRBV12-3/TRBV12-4 CASSPEGGTDTQYF